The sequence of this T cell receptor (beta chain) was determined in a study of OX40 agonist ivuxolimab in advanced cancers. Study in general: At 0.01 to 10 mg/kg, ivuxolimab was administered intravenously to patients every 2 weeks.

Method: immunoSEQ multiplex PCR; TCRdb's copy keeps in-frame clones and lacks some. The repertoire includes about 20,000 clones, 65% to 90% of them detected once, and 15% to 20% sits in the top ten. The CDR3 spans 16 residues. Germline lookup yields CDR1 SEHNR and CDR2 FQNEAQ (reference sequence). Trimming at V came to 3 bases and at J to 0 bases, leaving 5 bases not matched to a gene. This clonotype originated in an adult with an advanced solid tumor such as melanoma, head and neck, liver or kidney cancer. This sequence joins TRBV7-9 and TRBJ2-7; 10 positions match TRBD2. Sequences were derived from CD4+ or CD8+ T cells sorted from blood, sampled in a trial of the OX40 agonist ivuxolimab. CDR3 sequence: CASSFWTSGPSYEQYF. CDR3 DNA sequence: TGTGCCAGCAGCTTTTGGACTAGCGGACCCTCCTACGAGCAGTACTTC.